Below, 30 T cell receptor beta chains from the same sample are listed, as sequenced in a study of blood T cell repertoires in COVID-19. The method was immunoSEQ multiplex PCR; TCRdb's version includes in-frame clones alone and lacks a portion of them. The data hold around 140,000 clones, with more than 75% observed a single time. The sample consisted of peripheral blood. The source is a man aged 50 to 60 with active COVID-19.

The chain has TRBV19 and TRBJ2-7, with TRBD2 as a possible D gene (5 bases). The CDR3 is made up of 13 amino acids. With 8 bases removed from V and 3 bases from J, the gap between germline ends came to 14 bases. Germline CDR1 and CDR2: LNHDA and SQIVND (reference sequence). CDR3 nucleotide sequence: TGTGCCAGTCGGGCGGGTCCTGACTACGAGCAGTACTTC. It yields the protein CASRAGPDYEQYF.

The CDR3 DNA is TGTGCCTGGAGGTTCAGGGGAGGCTACACCTTC. As protein: CAWRFRGGYTF. V is TRBV30 and J is TRBJ1-2; weak D call: TRBD1 (6 bases). The CDR3 contains 11 residues. Germline assignment: CDR1 GTSNPN and CDR2 SVGIG (reference sequence). V lost 3 bases and J 8 bases, leaving 10 bases between the germline ends.

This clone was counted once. CDR3 in amino acids: CASSLGGAQPQHF. The DNA for the CDR3 is TGTGCCAGCAGCCTAGGAGGGGCCCAGCCCCAGCATTTT. The genes are TRBV6-2 or TRBV6-3 and TRBJ1-5; the D gene is possibly TRBD1 (5 bases). Per germline, CDR1 MNHEY and CDR2 SVGEGT. The CDR3 is made up of 13 amino acids. Deletions cut 6 bases from V and 7 bases from J, with 13 bases between.

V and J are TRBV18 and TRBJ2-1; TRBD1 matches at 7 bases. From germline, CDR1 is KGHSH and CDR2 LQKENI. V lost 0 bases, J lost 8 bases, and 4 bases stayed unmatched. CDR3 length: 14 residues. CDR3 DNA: TGTGCCAGCTCACCACCGGACAGGTACCATGAGCAGTTCTTC. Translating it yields CASSPPDRYHEQFF.

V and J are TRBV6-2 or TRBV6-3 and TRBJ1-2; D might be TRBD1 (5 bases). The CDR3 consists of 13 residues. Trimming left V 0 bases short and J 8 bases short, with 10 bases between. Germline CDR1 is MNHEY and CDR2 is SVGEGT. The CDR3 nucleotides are TGTGCCAGCAGTTACTCGACCAGGGCAGGCTACACCTTC. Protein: CASSYSTRAGYTF.

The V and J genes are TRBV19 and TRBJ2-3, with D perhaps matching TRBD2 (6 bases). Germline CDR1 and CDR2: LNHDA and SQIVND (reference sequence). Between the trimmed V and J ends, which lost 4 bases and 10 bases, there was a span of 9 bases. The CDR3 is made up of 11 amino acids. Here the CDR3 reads CASSTGGPQYF. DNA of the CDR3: TGTGCCAGTAGTACAGGAGGGCCGCAGTATTTT.

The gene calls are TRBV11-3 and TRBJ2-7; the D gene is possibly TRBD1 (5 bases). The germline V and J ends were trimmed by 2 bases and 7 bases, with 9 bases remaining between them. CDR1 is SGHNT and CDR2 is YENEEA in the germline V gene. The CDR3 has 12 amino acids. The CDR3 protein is CASSLRGEEQYF. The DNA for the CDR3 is TGTGCCAGCAGCTTAAGGGGCGAAGAGCAGTACTTC.

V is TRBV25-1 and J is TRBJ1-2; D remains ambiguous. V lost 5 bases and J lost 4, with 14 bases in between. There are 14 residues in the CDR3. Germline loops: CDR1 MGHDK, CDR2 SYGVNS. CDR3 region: CASSLSKRGYGYTF. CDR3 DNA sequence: TGTGCCAGCAGTTTAAGTAAGCGCGGCTATGGCTACACCTTC.

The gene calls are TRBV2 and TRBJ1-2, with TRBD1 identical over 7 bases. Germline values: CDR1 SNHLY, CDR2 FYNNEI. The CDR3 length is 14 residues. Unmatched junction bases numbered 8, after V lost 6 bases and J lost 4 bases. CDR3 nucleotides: TGTGCCAGCAGGACTACAGGGGTGGTCTATGGCTACACCTTC. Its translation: CASRTTGVVYGYTF.

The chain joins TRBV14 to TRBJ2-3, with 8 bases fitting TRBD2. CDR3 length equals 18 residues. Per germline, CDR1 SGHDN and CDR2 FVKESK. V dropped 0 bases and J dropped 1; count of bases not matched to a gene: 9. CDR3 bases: TGTGCCAGCAGCCAAGATCTGTTCTCGCGGGGGGGCACAGATACGCAGTATTTT. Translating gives CASSQDLFSRGGTDTQYF. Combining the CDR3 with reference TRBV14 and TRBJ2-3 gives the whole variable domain EAGVTQFPSHSVIEKGQTVTLRCDPISGHDNLYWYRRVMGKEIKFLLHFVKESKQDESGMPNNRFLAERTGGTYSTLKVQPAELEDSGVYFCASSQDLFSRGGTDTQYFGPGTRLTVL.

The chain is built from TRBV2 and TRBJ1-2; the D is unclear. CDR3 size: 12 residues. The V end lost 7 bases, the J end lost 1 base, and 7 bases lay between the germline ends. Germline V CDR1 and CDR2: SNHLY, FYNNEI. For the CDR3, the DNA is TGTGCCAGCATACTAAATAACTATGGCTACACCTTC. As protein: CASILNNYGYTF. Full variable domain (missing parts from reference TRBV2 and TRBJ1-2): EPEVTQTPSHQVTQMGQEVILRCVPISNHLYFYWYRQILGQKVEFLVSFYNNEISEKSEIFDDQFSVERPDGSNFTLKIRSTKLEDSAMYFCASILNNYGYTFGSGTRLTVV.

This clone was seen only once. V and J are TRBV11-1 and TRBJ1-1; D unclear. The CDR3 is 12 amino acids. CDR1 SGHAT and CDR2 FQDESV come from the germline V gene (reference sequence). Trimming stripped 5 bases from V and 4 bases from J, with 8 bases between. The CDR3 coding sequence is TGTGCCAGCAGCCCCTATATCACTGAAGCTTTCTTT. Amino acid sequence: CASSPYITEAFF.

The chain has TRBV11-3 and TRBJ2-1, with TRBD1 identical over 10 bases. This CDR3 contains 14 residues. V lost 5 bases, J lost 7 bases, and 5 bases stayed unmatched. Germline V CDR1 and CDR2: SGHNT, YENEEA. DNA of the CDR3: TGTGCCAGCAGCAGGGACAGGGGTAGGAATGAGCAGTTCTTC. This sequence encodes CASSRDRGRNEQFF.

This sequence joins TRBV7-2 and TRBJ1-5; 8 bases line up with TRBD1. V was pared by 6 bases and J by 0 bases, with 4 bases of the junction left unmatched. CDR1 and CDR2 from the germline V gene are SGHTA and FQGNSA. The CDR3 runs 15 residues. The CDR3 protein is CASRVDRGSNQPQHF. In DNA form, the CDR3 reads TGTGCCAGCAGAGTTGACAGGGGTAGCAATCAGCCCCAGCATTTT. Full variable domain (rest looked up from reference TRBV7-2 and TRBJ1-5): GAGVSQSPSNKVTEKGKDVELRCDPISGHTALYWYRQSLGQGLEFLIYFQGNSAPDKSGLPSDRFSAERTGGSVSTLTIQRTQQEDSAVYLCASRVDRGSNQPQHFGDGTRLSIL.

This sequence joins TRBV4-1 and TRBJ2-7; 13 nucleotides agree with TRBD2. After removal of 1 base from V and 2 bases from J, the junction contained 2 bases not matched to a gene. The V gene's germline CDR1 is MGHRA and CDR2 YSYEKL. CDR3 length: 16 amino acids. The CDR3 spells CASSQGTSGGTYEQYF. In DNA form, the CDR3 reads TGCGCCAGCAGCCAAGGGACTAGCGGGGGAACCTACGAGCAGTACTTC.

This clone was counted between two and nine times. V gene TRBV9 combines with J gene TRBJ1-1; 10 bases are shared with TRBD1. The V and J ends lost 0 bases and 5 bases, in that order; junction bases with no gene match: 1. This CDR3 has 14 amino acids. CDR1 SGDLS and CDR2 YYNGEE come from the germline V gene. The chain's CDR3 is CASSVEGQGTEAFF. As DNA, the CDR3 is TGTGCCAGCAGCGTAGAGGGACAGGGGACTGAAGCTTTCTTT.

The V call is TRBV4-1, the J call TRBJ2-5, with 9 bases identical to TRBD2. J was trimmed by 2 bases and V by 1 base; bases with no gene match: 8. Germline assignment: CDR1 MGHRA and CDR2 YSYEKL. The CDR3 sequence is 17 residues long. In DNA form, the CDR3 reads TGCGCCAGCAGCCAAGTCCTAGCGGGAATTGTACAAGAGACCCAGTACTTC. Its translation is CASSQVLAGIVQETQYF.

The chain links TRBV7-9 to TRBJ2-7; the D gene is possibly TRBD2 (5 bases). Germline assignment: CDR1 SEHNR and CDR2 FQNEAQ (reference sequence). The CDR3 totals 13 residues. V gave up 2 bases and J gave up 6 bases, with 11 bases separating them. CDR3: CASSLWAGVEQYF. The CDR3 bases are TGTGCCAGCAGCTTATGGGCCGGGGTCGAGCAGTACTTC.

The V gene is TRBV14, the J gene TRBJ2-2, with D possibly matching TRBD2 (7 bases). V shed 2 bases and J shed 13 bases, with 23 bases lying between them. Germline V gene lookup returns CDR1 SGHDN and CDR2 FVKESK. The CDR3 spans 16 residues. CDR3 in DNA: TGTGCCAGCAGCCAACCCCCGCGGGCGGGGGCACCCAGGCTGTTTTTT. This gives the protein CASSQPPRAGAPRLFF.

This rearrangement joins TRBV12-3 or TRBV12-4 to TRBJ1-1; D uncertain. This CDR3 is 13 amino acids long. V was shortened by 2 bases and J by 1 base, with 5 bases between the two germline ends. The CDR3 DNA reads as TGTGCCAGCAGTTTACACTGGAACACTGAAGCTTTCTTT. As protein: CASSLHWNTEAFF.

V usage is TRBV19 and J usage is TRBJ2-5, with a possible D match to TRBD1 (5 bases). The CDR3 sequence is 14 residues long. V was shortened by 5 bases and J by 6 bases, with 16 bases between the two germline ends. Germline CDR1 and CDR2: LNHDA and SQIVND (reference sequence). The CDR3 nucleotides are TGTGCCAGTAGTGTCACAGGTGGTCAGAAGACCCAGTACTTC. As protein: CASSVTGGQKTQYF.

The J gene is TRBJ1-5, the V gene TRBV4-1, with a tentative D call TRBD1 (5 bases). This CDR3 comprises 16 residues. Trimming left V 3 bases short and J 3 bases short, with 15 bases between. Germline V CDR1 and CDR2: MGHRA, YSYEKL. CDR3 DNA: TGCGCCAGCAGCCAGGGCCCGGGGGGGGTCAATCAGCCCCAGCATTTT. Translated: CASSQGPGGVNQPQHF.

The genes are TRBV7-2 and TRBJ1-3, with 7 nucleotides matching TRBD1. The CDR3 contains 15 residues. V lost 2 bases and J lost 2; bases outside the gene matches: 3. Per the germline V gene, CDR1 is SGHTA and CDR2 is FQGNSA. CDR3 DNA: TGTGCCAGCAGCTTATCGACAGGGCCTGGAAACACCATATATTTT. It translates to CASSLSTGPGNTIYF.

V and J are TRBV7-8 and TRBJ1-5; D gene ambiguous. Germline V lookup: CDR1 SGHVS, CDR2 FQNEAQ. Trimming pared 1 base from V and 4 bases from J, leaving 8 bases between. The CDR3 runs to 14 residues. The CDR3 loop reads CASSLGAGNQPQHF. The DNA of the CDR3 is TGTGCCAGCAGCTTAGGGGCTGGTAATCAGCCCCAGCATTTT.

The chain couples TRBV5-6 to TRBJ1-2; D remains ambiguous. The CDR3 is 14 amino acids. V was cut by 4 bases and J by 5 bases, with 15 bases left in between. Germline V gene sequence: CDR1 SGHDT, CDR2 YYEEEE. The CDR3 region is CASSPPTNLYGYTF. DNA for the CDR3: TGTGCCAGCAGCCCCCCGACAAACCTTTATGGCTACACCTTC.

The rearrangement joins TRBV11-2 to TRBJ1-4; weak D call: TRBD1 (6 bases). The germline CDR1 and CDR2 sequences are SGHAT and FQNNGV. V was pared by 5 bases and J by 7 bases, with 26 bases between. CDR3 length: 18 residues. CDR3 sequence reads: CASSPLGGRRSDSEKLFF. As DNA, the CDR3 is TGTGCCAGCAGCCCCCTCGGGGGGCGCAGGAGTGATAGTGAAAAACTGTTTTTT.

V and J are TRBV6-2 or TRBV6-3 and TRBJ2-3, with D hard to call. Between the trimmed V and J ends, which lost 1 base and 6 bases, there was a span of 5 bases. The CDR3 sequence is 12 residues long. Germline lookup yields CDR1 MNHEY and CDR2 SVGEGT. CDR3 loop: CASSYFGDTQYF. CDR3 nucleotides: TGTGCCAGCAGTTACTTCGGGGATACGCAGTATTTT.

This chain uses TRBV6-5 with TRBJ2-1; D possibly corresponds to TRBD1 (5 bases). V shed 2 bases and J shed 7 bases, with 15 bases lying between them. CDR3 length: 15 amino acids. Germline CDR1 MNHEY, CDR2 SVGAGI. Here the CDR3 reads CASSYGKWAGNEQFF. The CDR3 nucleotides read TGTGCCAGCAGTTACGGGAAATGGGCAGGGAATGAGCAGTTCTTC.

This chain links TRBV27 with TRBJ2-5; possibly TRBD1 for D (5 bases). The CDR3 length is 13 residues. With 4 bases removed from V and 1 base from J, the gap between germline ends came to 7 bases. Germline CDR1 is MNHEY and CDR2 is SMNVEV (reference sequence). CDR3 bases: TGTGCCAGCAGTTGGGGCAGCCAAGAGACCCAGTACTTC. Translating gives CASSWGSQETQYF.

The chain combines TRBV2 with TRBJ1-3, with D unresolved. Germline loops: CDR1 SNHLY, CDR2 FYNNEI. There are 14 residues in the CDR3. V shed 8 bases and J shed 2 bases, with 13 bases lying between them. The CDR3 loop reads CASSLYPAGNTIYF. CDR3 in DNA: TGTGCCAGCTCTCTCTACCCTGCTGGAAACACCATATATTTT.